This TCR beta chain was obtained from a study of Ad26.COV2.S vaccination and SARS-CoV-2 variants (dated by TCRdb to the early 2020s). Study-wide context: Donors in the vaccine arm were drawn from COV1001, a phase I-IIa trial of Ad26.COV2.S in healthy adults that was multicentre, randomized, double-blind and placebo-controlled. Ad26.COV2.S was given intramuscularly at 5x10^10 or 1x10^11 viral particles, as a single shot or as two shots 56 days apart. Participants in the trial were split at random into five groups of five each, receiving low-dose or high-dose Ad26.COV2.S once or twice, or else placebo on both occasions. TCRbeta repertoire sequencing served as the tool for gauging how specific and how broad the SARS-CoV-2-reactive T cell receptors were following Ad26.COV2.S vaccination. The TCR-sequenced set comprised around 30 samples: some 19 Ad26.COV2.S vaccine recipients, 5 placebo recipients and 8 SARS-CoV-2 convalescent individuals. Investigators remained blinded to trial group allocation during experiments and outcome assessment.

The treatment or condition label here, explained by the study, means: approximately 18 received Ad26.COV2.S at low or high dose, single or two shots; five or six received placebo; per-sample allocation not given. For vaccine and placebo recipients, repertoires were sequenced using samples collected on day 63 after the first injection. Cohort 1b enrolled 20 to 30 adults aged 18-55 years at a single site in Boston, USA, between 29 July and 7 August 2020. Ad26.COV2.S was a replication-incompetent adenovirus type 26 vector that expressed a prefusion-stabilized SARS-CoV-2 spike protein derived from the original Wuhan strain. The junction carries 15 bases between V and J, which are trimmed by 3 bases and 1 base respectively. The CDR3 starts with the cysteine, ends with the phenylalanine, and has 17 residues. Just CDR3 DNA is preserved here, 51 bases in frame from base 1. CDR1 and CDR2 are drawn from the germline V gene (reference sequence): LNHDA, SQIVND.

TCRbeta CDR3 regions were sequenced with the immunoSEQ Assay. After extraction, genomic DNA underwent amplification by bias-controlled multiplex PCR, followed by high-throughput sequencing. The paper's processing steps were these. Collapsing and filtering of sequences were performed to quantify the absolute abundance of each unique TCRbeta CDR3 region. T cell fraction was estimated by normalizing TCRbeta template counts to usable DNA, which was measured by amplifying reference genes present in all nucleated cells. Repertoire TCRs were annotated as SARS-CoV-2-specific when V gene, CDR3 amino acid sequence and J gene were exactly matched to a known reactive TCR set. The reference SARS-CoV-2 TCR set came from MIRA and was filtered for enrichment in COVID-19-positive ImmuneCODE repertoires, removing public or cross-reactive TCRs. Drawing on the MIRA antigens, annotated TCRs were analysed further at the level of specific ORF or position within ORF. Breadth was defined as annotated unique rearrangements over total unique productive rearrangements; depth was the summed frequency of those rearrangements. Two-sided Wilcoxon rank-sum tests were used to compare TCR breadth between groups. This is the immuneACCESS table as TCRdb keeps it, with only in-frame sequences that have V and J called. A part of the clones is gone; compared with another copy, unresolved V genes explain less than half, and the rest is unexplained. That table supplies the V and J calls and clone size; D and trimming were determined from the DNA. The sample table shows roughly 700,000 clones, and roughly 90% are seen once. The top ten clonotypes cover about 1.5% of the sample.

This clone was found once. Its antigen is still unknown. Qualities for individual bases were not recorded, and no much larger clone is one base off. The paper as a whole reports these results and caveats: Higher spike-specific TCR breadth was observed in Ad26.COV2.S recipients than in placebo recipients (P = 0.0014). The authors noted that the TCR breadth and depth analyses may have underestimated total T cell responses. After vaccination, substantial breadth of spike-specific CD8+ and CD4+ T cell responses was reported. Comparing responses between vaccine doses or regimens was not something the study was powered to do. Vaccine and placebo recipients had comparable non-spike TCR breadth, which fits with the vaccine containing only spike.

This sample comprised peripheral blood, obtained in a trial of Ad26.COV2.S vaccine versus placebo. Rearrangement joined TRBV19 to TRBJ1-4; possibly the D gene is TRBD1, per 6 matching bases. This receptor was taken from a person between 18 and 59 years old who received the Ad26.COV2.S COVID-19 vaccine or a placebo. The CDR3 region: CASSIGRGGKTNEKLFF. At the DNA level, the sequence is TGTGCCAGTAGTATCGGCAGGGGAGGAAAAACTAATGAAAAACTGTTTTTT.